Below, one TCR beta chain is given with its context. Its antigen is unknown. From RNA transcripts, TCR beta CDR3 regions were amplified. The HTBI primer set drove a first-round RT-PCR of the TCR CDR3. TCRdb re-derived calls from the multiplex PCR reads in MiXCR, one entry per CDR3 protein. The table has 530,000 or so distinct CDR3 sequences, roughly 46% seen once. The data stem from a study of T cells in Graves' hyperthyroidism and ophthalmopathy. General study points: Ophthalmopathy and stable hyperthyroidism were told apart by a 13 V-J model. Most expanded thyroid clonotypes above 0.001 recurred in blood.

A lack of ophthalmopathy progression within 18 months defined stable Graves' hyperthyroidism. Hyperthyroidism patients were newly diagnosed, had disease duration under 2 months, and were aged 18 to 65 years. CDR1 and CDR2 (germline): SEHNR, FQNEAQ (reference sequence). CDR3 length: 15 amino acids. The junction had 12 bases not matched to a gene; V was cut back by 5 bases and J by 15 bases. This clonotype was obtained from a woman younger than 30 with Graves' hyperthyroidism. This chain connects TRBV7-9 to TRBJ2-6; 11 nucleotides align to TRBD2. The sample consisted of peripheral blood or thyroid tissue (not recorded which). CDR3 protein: CASSTLAGGPEDLTF. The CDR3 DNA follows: TGTGCCAGCAGCACCTTAGCGGGAGGGCCAGAGGACCTGACTTTC.